The T cell receptor beta chain under discussion was sequenced for a study of cytomegalovirus exposure and HLA in healthy donors. Study-level results: Using the classifier, cytomegalovirus status was reportedly diagnosed with high specificity and sensitivity. The study labeled around 160 TCR beta chains cytomegalovirus-associated.

For this clone: Its antigen is unknown.

This CDR3 is 15 amino acids long. The V and J ends lost 3 bases and 1 base, in that order; junction bases with no gene match: 3. Germline CDR1 and CDR2: MNHNS and SASEGT. Sequencing was performed with immunoSEQ multiplex PCR; in TCRdb, only in-frame clones are kept and a portion is missing. The profile shows fewer than 200,000 clones, about 83% of them singletons. Sequenced: PBMCs. The chain couples TRBV6-1 to TRBJ1-1; 9 nucleotides match TRBD1. The TCR comes from a woman in her twenties or thirties in good health and CMV-seronegative. CDR3 sequence (DNA): TGTGCCAGCAGTGAGAACAGGGGGCAGAACACTGAAGCTTTCTTT. It encodes CASSENRGQNTEAFF.